This T cell receptor (beta chain) was retrieved from a study of T cells in Graves' hyperthyroidism and ophthalmopathy. Turning to the study itself: Once the initial diagnosis was made, peripheral blood was obtained before any treatment.

Amplified TCR beta CDR3 regions derived from RNA transcripts. Initially, a first-round RT-PCR of the TCR CDR3 employed the HTBI primer set. In TCRdb, the multiplex PCR reads were re-called with MiXCR into one record per CDR3 protein. The sample yields hundreds of thousands of distinct CDR3 sequences, roughly 14% seen once. Used for diagnoses were clinical symptoms, serum thyroxine and TRAb, thyroid ultrasound and orbital computed tomography. The table lists this clonotype with many counts. CDR1 is SGHRS and CDR2 is YFSETQ in the germline V gene. V was shortened by 3 bases and J by 2 bases, with 8 bases between the two germline ends. There are 13 residues in the CDR3.

Sequencing was performed on blood. The TCR was taken from a woman between 35 and 50 years old with Graves' ophthalmopathy. The rearrangement joins TRBV5-1 to TRBJ1-1, with D possibly TRBD1 on 6 matching bases. Written as DNA, the CDR3 is TGCGCCAGCAGCTGGGACACTAACACTGAAGCTTTCTTT. Its translation: CASSWDTNTEAFF.